This passage covers 19 T cell receptor beta chains from one sample sequenced in a study of OX40 agonist ivuxolimab in advanced cancers. The table came from immunoSEQ multiplex PCR; TCRdb's copy has only in-frame clones and leaves some out. The sample consists of about 77,000 clones, 81% of them appearing once. The input for sequencing was CD4+ or CD8+ T cells sorted from blood, taken in a trial of the OX40 agonist ivuxolimab. The receptors come from an adult with an advanced solid tumor such as melanoma, head and neck, liver or kidney cancer.

V is TRBV5-1 and J is TRBJ1-3, with TRBD1 matching 7 bases. V was clipped by 0 bases and J by 5 bases; unmatched bases: 2. Looked up from germline, CDR1 is SGHRS and CDR2 is YFSETQ. This CDR3 is 14 amino acids long. This CDR3 reads CASSLGQGRNTIYF. CDR3 coding DNA: TGCGCCAGCAGCTTGGGACAGGGAAGAAACACCATATATTTT.

This clone was found once. The chain uses TRBV7-2 and TRBJ2-7, with D perhaps given as TRBD1 or TRBD2 (5 bases each). This CDR3 is built from 14 residues. CDR1 is SGHTA, CDR2 FQGNSA, per germline. V was clipped by 5 bases and J by 2 bases, with 13 bases between them. In DNA form, the CDR3 reads TGTGCCAGCAGCCCGACCGGGACCACCTACGAGCAGTACTTC. This codes for CASSPTGTTYEQYF.

The chain has TRBV15 and TRBJ2-7, with D possibly being TRBD2 (6 bases). V lost 0 bases and J lost 12, with 15 bases in between. CDR3 size: 13 residues. The germline V gene has CDR1 LNHNV and CDR2 YYDKDF (reference sequence). CDR3 region: CATSRDWGGKGYF. CDR3 sequence (DNA): TGTGCCACCAGCAGAGATTGGGGCGGGAAGGGGTACTTC. Full variable domain (missing parts from reference TRBV15 and TRBJ2-7): DAMVIQNPRYQVTQFGKPVTLSCSQTLNHNVMYWYQQKSSQAPKLLFHYYDKDFNNEADTPDNFQSRRPNTSFCFLDIRSPGLGDTAMYLCATSRDWGGKGYFGPGTRLTVT.

V and J are TRBV29-1 and TRBJ1-1; maybe TRBD1 (6 bases). The V gene lost 4 bases and the J gene lost 2 bases, with 11 bases spanning the gap. Per germline, CDR1 SQVTM and CDR2 ANQGSEA. The CDR3 consists of 13 residues. CDR3 in amino acids: CSVGGQLNTEAFF. In DNA form, the CDR3 reads TGCAGCGTTGGCGGACAGTTAAACACTGAAGCTTTCTTT. Complete variable domain (other parts from reference TRBV29-1 and TRBJ1-1): SAVISQKPSRDICQRGTSLTIQCQVDSQVTMMFWYRQQPGQSLTLIATANQGSEATYESGFVIDKFPISRPNLTFSTLTVSNMSPEDSSIYLCSVGGQLNTEAFFGQGTRLTVV.

The J gene is TRBJ1-4, the V gene TRBV6-6, with 8 bases identical to TRBD1. V shed 6 bases and J 7 bases; nucleotides not matched to a gene: 7. This CDR3 has 14 residues. Germline V gives CDR1 MNHNY, CDR2 SVGAGI (reference sequence). CDR3: CASSSPGQGEKLFF. The CDR3 nucleotides are TGTGCCAGCAGCTCCCCCGGACAGGGTGAAAAACTGTTTTTT.

CDR3 amino acids: CARRGQGDLSYEQYF. In DNA form, the CDR3 reads TGCGCCAGGCGGGGGCAGGGGGACCTCTCCTACGAGCAGTACTTC. The V and J genes are TRBV23-1 and TRBJ2-7; possibly TRBD1 or TRBD2 for D (7 bases each). TRBV23-1 is recorded as an ORF, its role being uncertain. The ends were cut back, 9 bases at V and 0 bases at J, with 18 bases in the middle. This CDR3 contains 15 residues.

This sequence joins TRBV7-2 and TRBJ1-3; the D is unclear. V gave up 6 bases and J gave up 3 bases, with 15 bases separating them. The V gene's germline CDR1 is SGHTA and CDR2 FQGNSA. This CDR3 is built from 15 residues. This CDR3 is CASRSAGTGGNTIYF. In DNA, the CDR3 is TGTGCCAGCAGGTCCGCGGGTACTGGTGGAAACACCATATATTTT. The full variable domain, completed using reference TRBV7-2 and TRBJ1-3, is GAGVSQSPSNKVTEKGKDVELRCDPISGHTALYWYRQSLGQGLEFLIYFQGNSAPDKSGLPSDRFSAERTGGSVSTLTIQRTQQEDSAVYLCASRSAGTGGNTIYFGEGSWLTVV.

This clone was found once. J is TRBJ2-7 and V is TRBV5-4, with TRBD1 identical over 8 bases. With V trimmed by 4 bases and J by 0 bases, 12 bases remained unmatched. The CDR3 length is 17 residues. Germline V gene sequence: CDR1 SGHNT, CDR2 YYREEE (reference sequence). CDR3 region: CASSGRPGTGGSYEQYF. In DNA form, the CDR3 reads TGTGCCAGCAGCGGGAGGCCCGGGACAGGTGGCTCCTACGAGCAGTACTTC. The full variable domain, rest sourced from reference TRBV5-4 and TRBJ2-7, is ETGVTQSPTHLIKTRGQQVTLRCSSQSGHNTVSWYQQALGQGPQFIFQYYREEENGRGNFPPRFSGLQFPNYSSELNVNALELDDSALYLCASSGRPGTGGSYEQYFGPGTRLTVT.

This clone was detected a few times. The chain links TRBV4-2 to TRBJ1-2; 9 bases are a match to TRBD1. The ends lost 5 bases at V and 6 bases at J; junction bases unmatched: 10. The germline V gene encodes CDR1 LGHNA and CDR2 YNFKEQ. CDR3 size: 15 residues. In DNA, the CDR3 is TGTGCCAGCAGCAGTGGACAGGGGATATCCCATGGCTACACCTTC. As protein: CASSSGQGISHGYTF.

J is TRBJ2-1 and V is TRBV5-1, with 7 bases aligning to TRBD1. The CDR3 is 16 residues long. Germline V gene data show CDR1 as SGHRS and CDR2 as YFSETQ. Trimming took 1 base from V and 4 from J; bases not matched to a gene: 8. This chain's CDR3 is CASSLRSGTEYNEQFF. The CDR3, as DNA: TGCGCCAGCAGCTTGCGATCCGGGACAGAATACAATGAGCAGTTCTTC.

The rearrangement joins TRBV25-1 to TRBJ1-2, with D tentatively TRBD1 (5 bases). The CDR3 spans 16 residues. CDR1 and CDR2 from the germline V gene are MGHDK and SYGVNS. Trimming cost V 7 bases and J 4 bases, with 22 bases left between them. CDR3 in DNA: TGTGCCAGCACCCCTTCGGAGGGGCGCGGTTTCTATGGCTACACCTTC. This encodes CASTPSEGRGFYGYTF.

The V call is TRBV6-1, the J call TRBJ2-7, with no clear D. CDR1 and CDR2 from the germline V gene are MNHNS and SASEGT. V gave up 7 bases and J gave up 0 bases, with 7 bases separating them. The CDR3 totals 12 residues. Written as DNA, the CDR3 is TGTGCCAGCAACTCAACCTCCTACGAGCAGTACTTC. Residues: CASNSTSYEQYF.

The chain carries TRBV13 and TRBJ2-5; 12 nucleotides agree with TRBD2. CDR1 PRHDT and CDR2 FYEKMQ come from the germline V gene (reference sequence). This CDR3 has 18 amino acids. With 2 bases clipped from V and 4 bases from J, the junction kept 11 bases outside the gene matches. The CDR3 coding sequence is TGTGCCAGCAGCTTACTCCCCGCGACTAGCGGGAGAGGAGAGACCCAGTACTTC. Translating gives CASSLLPATSGRGETQYF.

The V and J genes are TRBV6-5 and TRBJ2-5; D may be TRBD1 (5 bases). CDR1 is MNHEY and CDR2 is SVGAGI in the germline V gene. There are 14 residues in the CDR3. The V end lost 5 bases, the J end lost 6 bases, and 16 bases lay between the germline ends. DNA of the CDR3: TGTGCCAGCAGTGATTCAGGGTTTAGAAAGACCCAGTACTTC. Translated: CASSDSGFRKTQYF.

In its sample, this clone was seen a few times. The rearrangement uses TRBV5-6 and TRBJ2-2; 8 nucleotides align to TRBD1. CDR1 and CDR2 from the germline V gene are SGHDT and YYEEEE. V dropped 4 bases and J dropped 2; count of bases not matched to a gene: 4. The length of the CDR3 is 15 residues. CDR3: CASSTDRDNTGELFF. The CDR3, as DNA: TGTGCCAGCAGCACGGACAGGGACAACACCGGGGAGCTGTTTTTT.

The CDR3 reads CASSLRAYEQYF. The CDR3 DNA sequence: TGTGCCAGCAGCTTGAGGGCCTACGAGCAGTACTTC. The genes are TRBV5-6 and TRBJ2-7; D remains unclear. Germline V CDR1 and CDR2: SGHDT, YYEEEE. The CDR3 loop spans 12 amino acids. V lost 1 base and J 2 bases, leaving 4 bases between the germline ends.

In this sample, this clone turned up once. V and J are TRBV15 and TRBJ1-2; tentatively, D is TRBD1 (5 bases). Trimming pared 0 bases from V and 1 base from J, leaving 6 bases between. The CDR3 spans 14 residues. Germline-derived CDR1 and CDR2 are LNHNV and YYDKDF (reference sequence). CDR3 sequence (DNA): TGTGCCACCAGCAGAGACAGGGTTAACTATGGCTACACCTTC. The encoded protein is CATSRDRVNYGYTF.

This chain uses TRBV5-1 with TRBJ2-3, with TRBD2 matching 7 bases. The ends lost 0 bases at V and 2 bases at J; junction bases unmatched: 3. Germline V lookup: CDR1 SGHRS, CDR2 YFSETQ. This CDR3 spans 15 amino acids. DNA for the CDR3: TGCGCCAGCAGCTTGGCGCTAGCGGCCACAGATACGCAGTATTTT. This sequence encodes CASSLALAATDTQYF.

The rearrangement links TRBV7-3 to TRBJ2-7; no clear D gene. CDR3 length: 15 amino acids. Germline CDR1 is SGHTA and CDR2 is FQGTGA. Between the trimmed V and J ends, which lost 1 base and 2 bases, there was a span of 12 bases. CDR3 sequence reads: CASSLRAEHAYEQYF. In nucleotides, the CDR3 is TGTGCCAGCAGCTTAAGGGCGGAACATGCCTACGAGCAGTACTTC.